Shown below are 28 T cell receptor beta chains from a single sample sequenced in a study of blood T cells in healthy people across ages. Together with a sample-barcoded 5' primer, a J-beta primer mix was included in a second PCR lasting roughly 6 to 12 cycles. TCRdb re-derived calls from the 5' RACE reads in MiXCR, one entry per CDR3 protein. The data show about 650,000 distinct CDR3 sequences, with roughly 32% seen just once and about 16% held by the top ten. The specimen was blood. The origin of the receptors is a woman at least 80 years old in good health.

The chain employs TRBV20-1 and TRBJ2-6, with 8 positions matching TRBD1. The CDR3 sequence is 17 residues long. Germline trimming cut 4 bases from V and 2 bases from J; bases unmatched to any gene: 10. Germline V lookup: CDR1 DFQATT, CDR2 SNEGSKA (reference sequence). CDR3 loop: CSAIVPGQGPGANVLTF. As DNA, the CDR3 is TGCAGTGCTATAGTACCTGGACAGGGCCCTGGGGCCAACGTCCTGACTTTC.

This clonotype was counted ten times or more. The genes are TRBV30 and TRBJ1-2; 9 nucleotides agree with TRBD1. CDR3 length: 13 amino acids. In germline, CDR1 is GTSNPN, CDR2 SVGIG (reference sequence). The ends lost 1 base at V and 6 bases at J; junction bases unmatched: 3. CDR3 sequence: CAWSGRTGDGYTF. Here the CDR3 DNA reads TGTGCCTGGAGTGGACGGACAGGGGATGGCTACACCTTC.

This clonotype showed up many times. V and J are TRBV20-1 and TRBJ2-3, with TRBD2 matching 15 bases. Trimming took 6 bases from V and 4 from J; bases not matched to a gene: 8. This CDR3 is built from 16 residues. CDR1 is DFQATT, CDR2 SNEGSKA, per germline (reference sequence). The CDR3 coding sequence is TGCAGTGCAAAGGGACTAGCGGGGGGATTTGCAGATACGCAGTATTTT. Amino acid sequence: CSAKGLAGGFADTQYF.

Worth noting for this clonotype: A junction boundary mismatches the germline segment, possibly from a read error. The rearrangement joins TRBV15 to TRBJ1-3; unclear D gene. The CDR3 loop spans 16 amino acids. CDR1 and CDR2 (germline): LNHNV, YYDKDF (reference sequence). CDR3 bases: TGTACCACCAGCAGATCCGTTCAGACCTCTGGAAACACCATATATTTT. It yields the protein CTTSRSVQTSGNTIYF. The whole variable domain, filled in from reference TRBV15 and TRBJ1-3, reads DAMVIQNPRYQVTQFGKPVTLSCSQTLNHNVMYWYQQKSSQAPKLLFHYYDKDFNNEADTPDNFQSRRPNTSFCFLDIRSPGLGDTAMYLCTTSRSVQTSGNTIYFGEGSWLTVV.

Concerning this clonotype: A much more abundant neighbour one base away suggests this may be a read error. The chain carries TRBV10-2 and TRBJ2-3, with 7 nucleotides matching TRBD2. With V trimmed by 2 bases and J by 3 bases, 8 bases remained unmatched. CDR1 and CDR2 (germline): WSHSY, SAAADI. This CDR3 is built from 16 residues. This CDR3 is CASSEGRGAGTDTQYF. The CDR3 DNA is TGCGCCAGCAGTGAGGGGAGGGGAGCGGGGACAGATACGCAGTATTTT.

This clonotype was seen repeatedly, ten times or more. The CDR3 reads CAISEGQGARNEQYF. The CDR3 DNA reads TGTGCCATCAGTGAGGGTCAGGGTGCGAGGAACGAGCAGTACTTC. The V gene is TRBV10-3, the J gene TRBJ2-7; TRBD1 is a possible D gene (5 bases). CDR3 length: 15 residues. V was clipped by 2 bases and J by 5 bases, with 16 bases between them. CDR1 is ENHRY, CDR2 SYGVKD, per germline.

As regards this clonotype: A single base separates this from a much larger clone, so it may be a read error. J is TRBJ2-3 and V is TRBV11-2, with 7 bases aligning to TRBD1. After removal of 3 bases from V and 4 bases from J, the junction contained 7 bases not matched to a gene. CDR1 is SGHAT and CDR2 is FQNNGV in the germline V gene. CDR3 length: 15 residues. CDR3 sequence reads: CASSLGDRVADTQYF. The CDR3 DNA follows: TGTGCCAGCAGCTTGGGAGACAGGGTCGCAGATACGCAGTATTTT.

This clonotype was seen repeatedly, ten times or more. The chain links TRBV5-1 to TRBJ2-7; D may correspond to TRBD1 or TRBD2 (5 bases each). Germline V gene data show CDR1 as SGHRS and CDR2 as YFSETQ. The CDR3 runs to 15 residues. Between the trimmed V and J ends, which lost 0 bases and 5 bases, there was a span of 15 bases. The CDR3 nucleotides read TGCGCCAGCAGCTTGGGTCTGGGGGTTAACAACGAGCAGTACTTC. Translating gives CASSLGLGVNNEQYF. Supplemented by reference TRBV5-1 and TRBJ2-7, the full variable domain reads KAGVTQTPRYLIKTRGQQVTLSCSPISGHRSVSWYQQTPGQGLQFLFEYFSETQRNKGNFPGRFSGRQFSNSRSEMNVSTLELGDSALYLCASSLGLGVNNEQYFGPGTRLTVT.

This clonotype was counted many times. The rearrangement links TRBV9 to TRBJ2-1, with a tentative D call TRBD2 (6 bases). There are 15 residues in the CDR3. Germline lookup yields CDR1 SGDLS and CDR2 YYNGEE. Trimming cost V 0 bases and J 5 bases, with 12 bases left between them. CDR3 DNA: TGTGCCAGCAGCGTAGATCCGGGACTTGACAATGAGCAGTTCTTC. Translating gives CASSVDPGLDNEQFF.

Comments on this clonotype: A much larger clonotype is one base distant, so this may be a read error. The V call is TRBV24-1, the J call TRBJ2-1; the D call may be TRBD1 or TRBD2 (5 bases each). CDR1 and CDR2 (germline): KGHDR, SFDVKD. The CDR3 length is 14 residues. V was pared by 7 bases and J by 5 bases, with 14 bases between. For the CDR3, the DNA is TGTGCCACCAGGGTCACCGGGACGGACAATGAGCAGTTCTTC. It encodes CATRVTGTDNEQFF.

A few counts support this clonotype. A read error may be the cause here, since a much bigger clone is one base away. The J gene is TRBJ2-7, the V gene TRBV12-3 or TRBV12-4; D is undetermined. This CDR3 is built from 14 residues. V dropped 2 bases and J dropped 7 bases, with 15 bases sitting between them. The CDR3 bases are TGTGCCAGCAGTTTAATACGTCCTGGGAATGAGCAGTACTTC. Residues: CASSLIRPGNEQYF.

The V gene is TRBV27, the J gene TRBJ2-4, with 9 bases matching TRBD2. J was trimmed by 4 bases and V by 8 bases; bases with no gene match: 6. The CDR3 is 14 amino acids. Germline V lookup: CDR1 MNHEY, CDR2 SMNVEV (reference sequence). The chain's CDR3 is CASGISGSKNIQYF. The CDR3 bases are TGTGCCAGCGGGATTAGCGGGAGTAAAAACATTCAGTACTTC.

To note about this clonotype: Possible read error: a much larger clone is one base away. V usage is TRBV20-1 and J usage is TRBJ2-2; TRBD2 matches at 7 bases. The CDR3 loop spans 15 amino acids. Germline V gene lookup returns CDR1 DFQATT and CDR2 SNEGSKA (reference sequence). The CDR3 coding sequence is TGCAGTGCTAGAGATCGGCTAGCGGACACCGGGGAGCTGTATTTT. Translated, it gives CSARDRLADTGELYF.

To note about this clonotype: Since the CDR3 does not end with the conserved phenylalanine or tryptophan, this likely comes from a read error. The CDR3 reads CASSSQGQGAYGYTC. CDR3 sequence (DNA): TGTGCCAGCAGTTCCCAAGGACAGGGGGCTTATGGCTACACCTGC. V usage is TRBV12-3 or TRBV12-4 and J usage is TRBJ1-2; TRBD1 matches 11 bases. V trimming: 4 bases; J trimming: 5 bases; junction bases outside the gene matches: 6. This CDR3 has 15 residues.

This clonotype has ten or more counts. This sequence joins TRBV12-3 or TRBV12-4 and TRBJ2-1; 10 bases map to TRBD1. Losses at the gene ends were 6 bases for V and 5 bases for J; bases not matched to a gene: 10. The CDR3 length is 16 residues. The CDR3 coding sequence is TGTGCCAGCAGATTTCGAACCGGGACAGGGGACAATGAGCAGTTCTTC. Protein product: CASRFRTGTGDNEQFF.

This clonotype was found many times. This chain uses TRBV12-3 or TRBV12-4 with TRBJ1-4; tentative D call: TRBD1 (5 bases). This CDR3 is 13 amino acids long. V was clipped by 7 bases and J by 2 bases, with 8 bases between them. The DNA of the CDR3 is TGTGCCAGCAAACGGGGGACTAATGAAAAACTGTTTTTT. As protein: CASKRGTNEKLFF.

This clonotype showed up just a few times. The junction and the germline gene differ at one end; a read error may be behind it. This chain joins TRBV5-1 and TRBJ1-2; D is unresolved. The V gene's germline CDR1 is SGHRS and CDR2 YFSETQ. The CDR3 contains 14 residues. CDR3 in amino acids: CASSLESVNYGHTF. Here the CDR3 DNA reads TGCGCCAGCAGCTTGGAAAGCGTAAACTATGGCCACACCTTC.

This clonotype was counted between two and nine times. The V and J genes are TRBV7-9 and TRBJ1-1; tentative D call: TRBD1 (5 bases). The CDR3 consists of 15 residues. Germline V CDR1 and CDR2: SEHNR, FQNEAQ (reference sequence). Trimming left V 11 bases short and J 5 bases short, with 24 bases between. Written as DNA, the CDR3 is TGTGCCTCTCCCGGGGGGATTATTGGGTGGACTGAAGCTTTCTTT. This sequence encodes CASPGGIIGWTEAFF.

Ten or more counts support this clonotype. The genes are TRBV27 and TRBJ2-6, with D hard to call. There are 14 residues in the CDR3. Germline-derived CDR1 and CDR2 are MNHEY and SMNVEV (reference sequence). The ends were cut back, 10 bases at V and 3 bases at J, with 13 bases in the middle. This chain's CDR3 is CATSHPGGANVLTF. CDR3 in DNA: TGTGCCACCTCTCACCCGGGTGGGGCCAACGTCCTGACTTTC. Variable domain in full (rest from reference TRBV27 and TRBJ2-6): EAQVTQNPRYLITVTGKKLTVTCSQNMNHEYMSWYRQDPGLGLRQIYYSMNVEVTDKGDVPEGYKVSRKEKRNFPLILESPSPNQTSLYFCATSHPGGANVLTFGAGSRLTVL.

This clonotype was counted many times. The genes are TRBV20-1 and TRBJ2-5, with 10 bases matching TRBD1. V was pared by 4 bases and J by 0 bases, with 5 bases of the junction left unmatched. From germline, CDR1 is DFQATT and CDR2 SNEGSKA (reference sequence). This CDR3 contains 15 residues. CDR3 nucleotide sequence: TGCAGTGCTATCCGGACAGGGGGGTACCAAGAGACCCAGTACTTC. This sequence encodes CSAIRTGGYQETQYF.

The V call is TRBV18, the J call TRBJ1-6; D call uncertain. The CDR3 is 17 amino acids. Between the trimmed V and J ends, which lost 3 bases and 0 bases, there was a span of 12 bases. The germline V gene has CDR1 KGHSH and CDR2 LQKENI. As DNA, the CDR3 is TGTGCCAGCTCACCCAGGCCTGATAGCTCCTATAATTCACCCCTCCACTTT. Its translation is CASSPRPDSSYNSPLHF.

As regards this clonotype: Being one base from a much bigger clone, this may be a read error. The genes are TRBV20-1 and TRBJ1-2; 11 bases are shared with TRBD1. Losses at the gene ends were 6 bases for V and 6 bases for J; bases not matched to a gene: 6. From germline, CDR1 is DFQATT and CDR2 SNEGSKA (reference sequence). The CDR3 has 13 amino acids. CDR3 DNA: TGCAGTGCAACCGGGACAGGGGGTAATGGCTACACCTTC. Translated: CSATGTGGNGYTF.

To note about this clonotype: The junction shows a germline mismatch at one end, possibly a read error. The CDR3 loop reads CAWNDGDQADGCTF. The CDR3 coding sequence is TGTGCCTGGAACGATGGAGACCAAGCGGATGGCTGCACCTTC. This chain uses TRBV30 with TRBJ1-2; no firm D call. This CDR3 contains 14 residues. The germline CDR1 and CDR2 sequences are GTSNPN and SVGIG (reference sequence).

The chain recombines TRBV28 with TRBJ2-5; 7 bases match TRBD2. CDR1 is MDHEN, CDR2 SYDVKM, per germline. The ends lost 5 bases at V and 6 bases at J; junction bases unmatched: 6. CDR3 length equals 13 residues. CDR3 in DNA: TGTGCCAGCAGTCGAAGCGGGGAGAAGACCCAGTACTTC. Protein sequence: CASSRSGEKTQYF.

The chain is built from TRBV20-1 and TRBJ2-2, with a possible D match to TRBD1 (5 bases). The CDR3 runs to 14 residues. Germline V gene lookup returns CDR1 DFQATT and CDR2 SNEGSKA (reference sequence). V shed 5 bases and J shed 5 bases, with 15 bases lying between them. The CDR3 is CSAQGALSTGELFF. The CDR3 DNA reads as TGCAGTGCTCAAGGGGCGCTTTCTACCGGGGAGCTGTTTTTT.

This clonotype was seen only a few times. The chain employs TRBV2 and TRBJ1-2; D is unclear. The ends were cut back, 3 bases at V and 8 bases at J, with 10 bases in the middle. This CDR3 is built from 12 residues. Looked up from germline, CDR1 is SNHLY and CDR2 is FYNNEI. DNA for the CDR3: TGTGCCAGCAGTGATAAGTGGAGCGGCTACACCTTC. Protein sequence: CASSDKWSGYTF.

This clonotype was recorded many times. A much larger clone sits a single nucleotide away, making a read error possible. The chain is built from TRBV15 and TRBJ2-1; 10 positions match TRBD2. This CDR3 has 16 amino acids. The germline V gene encodes CDR1 LNHNV and CDR2 YYDKDF (reference sequence). Trimming removed 0 bases from V and 9 bases from J; junction bases left unmatched: 8. Here the CDR3 reads CATSRERAGGPGEQFF. As DNA, the CDR3 is TGTGCCACCAGCAGAGAACGAGCGGGGGGGCCGGGTGAGCAGTTCTTC.

This clonotype was detected many times. The chain couples TRBV5-1 to TRBJ1-2, with 7 bases fitting TRBD1. CDR3 length equals 16 residues. V lost 2 bases, J lost 4 bases, and 11 bases stayed unmatched. Germline CDR1 and CDR2: SGHRS and YFSETQ. The DNA of the CDR3 is TGCGCCAGCAGCTTCCTAGGGGACAGCCTGAGCTATGGCTACACCTTC. The encoded protein is CASSFLGDSLSYGYTF.